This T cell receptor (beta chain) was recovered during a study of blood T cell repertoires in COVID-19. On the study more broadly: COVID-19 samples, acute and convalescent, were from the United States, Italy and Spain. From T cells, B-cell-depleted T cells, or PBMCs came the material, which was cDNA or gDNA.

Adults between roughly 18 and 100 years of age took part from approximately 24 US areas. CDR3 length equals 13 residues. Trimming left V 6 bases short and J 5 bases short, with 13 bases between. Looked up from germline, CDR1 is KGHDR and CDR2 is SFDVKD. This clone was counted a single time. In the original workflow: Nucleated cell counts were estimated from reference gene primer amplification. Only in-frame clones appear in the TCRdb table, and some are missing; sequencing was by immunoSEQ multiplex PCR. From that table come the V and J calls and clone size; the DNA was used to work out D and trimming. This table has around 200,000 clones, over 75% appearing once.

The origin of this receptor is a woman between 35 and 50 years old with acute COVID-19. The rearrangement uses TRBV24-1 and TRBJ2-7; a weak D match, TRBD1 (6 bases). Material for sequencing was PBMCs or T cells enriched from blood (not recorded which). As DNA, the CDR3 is TGTGCCACCAGTTGGGCAGGGGTCGACGAGCAGTACTTC. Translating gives CATSWAGVDEQYF.